The T cell receptor beta chain described here comes from a study of T-cell reconstitution after alpha-beta-depleted transplantation in children. Unique molecular identifiers were used to barcode this TCRbeta library. TCRdb re-called the PCR reads through MiXCR, storing one row per CDR3 protein. The table includes 400,000 to 500,000 distinct CDR3 sequences, approximately 11% detected once. This clonotype was detected only a few times. The CDR3 is 16 residues long. With V trimmed by 2 bases and J by 0 bases, 6 bases remained unmatched. Per the germline V gene, CDR1 is SQVTM and CDR2 is ANQGSEA. The source material was PBMCs from the stem cell graft donor, sampled from the stem cell graft. This TCR came from a human donor who donated a stem cell graft to a child with acute myeloid leukemia. This chain connects TRBV29-1 to TRBJ2-2; 7 positions match TRBD1. CDR3 DNA sequence: TGCAGCGTTGAACTGGGTGACAGGGCGAACACCGGGGAGCTGTTTTTT. Its translation is CSVELGDRANTGELFF.